The 24 T cell receptor beta chains reported below all come from one sample, sequenced in a study of beta chain features in type 1 diabetes. Antigens for these TCRs are unknown. All of the isolated RNA was reverse transcribed, so expressed TCRB transcripts were sequenced. Assay: immunoSEQ multiplex PCR; the TCRdb copy retains only in-frame clones and omits some. The sample records some 700,000 clones, around 15% being singletons. General study findings and limits: A moderate, significant TCRB CDR3 shortening appeared in type 1 diabetes across four CD4+ subsets.

Sequencing was done on a sample of naive CD4+ T cells from blood. These TCRs come from a man aged 18 to 29 with type 1 diabetes.

This clone was found a few times. V is TRBV9 and J is TRBJ1-6; 10 bases fit TRBD1. This CDR3 contains 14 residues. The junction had 3 bases not matched to a gene; V was cut back by 4 bases and J by 8 bases. CDR1 and CDR2 (germline): SGDLS, YYNGEE. CDR3 nucleotides: TGTGCCAGCAGCCCCGGGACAGGGGATTCACCCCTCCACTTT. Protein: CASSPGTGDSPLHF.

This clone was observed a few times. This sample includes further DNA sequences coding for the same CDR3. The chain uses TRBV30 and TRBJ1-2; possible D gene TRBD1, 5 bases. Trimming removed 0 bases at V and 4 bases at J, with 6 bases between. Germline CDR1 reads GTSNPN; CDR2 reads SVGIG (reference sequence). This CDR3 is 12 amino acids long. CDR3 in amino acids: CAWSVGLYGYTF. As DNA, the CDR3 is TGTGCCTGGAGTGTGGGGCTCTATGGCTACACCTTC.

This clone was counted once. The chain has TRBV11-2 and TRBJ1-1; D is unclear. The V gene lost 2 bases and the J gene lost 1 base, with 8 bases spanning the gap. Germline assignment: CDR1 SGHAT and CDR2 FQNNGV. This CDR3 has 14 amino acids. The CDR3 DNA reads TGTGCCAGCAGCTTAAGAGACTCGAACACTGAAGCTTTCTTT. Protein product: CASSLRDSNTEAFF.

This clone was picked up a small number of times. The rearrangement links TRBV18 to TRBJ1-3, with D unclear. The V and J ends lost 2 bases and 2 bases respectively, with 4 bases between them. Germline V CDR1 and CDR2: KGHSH, LQKENI. This CDR3 spans 13 amino acids. The CDR3 sequence is CASSPGTGNTIYF. CDR3 nucleotide sequence: TGTGCCAGCTCACCAGGGACTGGAAACACCATATATTTT.

This clone was seen a handful of times. The chain couples TRBV11-3 to TRBJ2-1; D unresolved. CDR1 and CDR2 (germline): SGHNT, YENEEA. The CDR3 contains 14 residues. Trimming cost V 2 bases and J 4 bases, with 9 bases left between them. CDR3 protein: CASSLISAYNEQFF. CDR3 nucleotide sequence: TGTGCCAGCAGCTTAATCTCAGCGTACAATGAGCAGTTCTTC.

This clone was detected once. V is TRBV11-2 and J is TRBJ2-5; D call uncertain. CDR3 length: 14 residues. Germline lookup yields CDR1 SGHAT and CDR2 FQNNGV. V gave up 7 bases and J gave up 6 bases, with 18 bases separating them. The CDR3 is CASTDDTLEKTQYF. In DNA form, the CDR3 reads TGTGCCAGCACCGACGACACATTGGAAAAGACCCAGTACTTC.

This clone turned up a few times. This rearrangement joins TRBV30 to TRBJ2-5; D is possibly TRBD1 (5 bases). The CDR3 runs 13 residues. Trimming removed 4 bases from V and 2 bases from J, with 11 bases in between. Germline CDR1 reads GTSNPN; CDR2 reads SVGIG (reference sequence). CDR3 nucleotides: TGTGCCTGGACAGGGAACCTTCAAGAGACCCAGTACTTC. Residues: CAWTGNLQETQYF. Supplemented by reference TRBV30 and TRBJ2-5, the full variable domain reads SQTIHQWPATLVQPVGSPLSLECTVEGTSNPNLYWYRQAAGRGLQLLFYSVGIGQISSEVPQNLSASRPQDRQFILSSKKLLLSDSGFYLCAWTGNLQETQYFGPGTRLLVL.

This chain uses TRBV6-5 with TRBJ2-7, with 11 bases matching TRBD1. Germline V gene data show CDR1 as MNHEY and CDR2 as SVGAGI. V lost 11 bases and J lost 3; bases outside the gene matches: 3. The CDR3 spans 12 residues. CDR3 bases: TGTGCCTCGGGACAGGGGGGCTACGAGCAGTACTTC. Translation gives CASGQGGYEQYF.

The chain recombines TRBV11-2 with TRBJ1-1; TRBD1 aligns across 7 bases. This CDR3 spans 12 amino acids. Germline assignment: CDR1 SGHAT and CDR2 FQNNGV. The V segment lost 5 bases and the J segment 6 bases; nucleotides outside the gene matches: 3. The CDR3 reads CASSQQGSEAFF. The CDR3 nucleotides read TGTGCCAGCAGCCAACAGGGGTCTGAAGCTTTCTTT. Supplemented by reference TRBV11-2 and TRBJ1-1, the full variable domain reads EAGVAQSPRYKIIEKRQSVAFWCNPISGHATLYWYQQILGQGPKLLIQFQNNGVVDDSQLPKDRFSAERLKGVDSTLKIQPAKLEDSAVYLCASSQQGSEAFFGQGTRLTVV.

This clone came up a few times. This chain joins TRBV7-8 and TRBJ2-3; no reliable D call. CDR3 length: 14 residues. Per the germline V gene, CDR1 is SGHVS and CDR2 is FQNEAQ. V lost 6 bases to trimming and J lost 1 base, with 11 bases between them. The CDR3 nucleotides read TGTGCCAGCAGTCCCGAGTCTGGCACAGATACGCAGTATTTT. Translated: CASSPESGTDTQYF. Full variable domain (missing parts from reference TRBV7-8 and TRBJ2-3): GAGVSQSPRYKVAKRGQDVALRCDPISGHVSLFWYQQALGQGPEFLTYFQNEAQLDKSGLPSDRFFAERPEGSVSTLKIQRTQQEDSAVYLCASSPESGTDTQYFGPGTRLTVL.

This clone has a handful of counts. V and J are TRBV7-6 and TRBJ2-5, with 8 bases identical to TRBD2. Germline CDR1 SGHVS, CDR2 FNYEAQ. The CDR3 is 14 residues long. J gave up 5 bases and V 1 base, and 3 bases lay outside the gene matches. In nucleotides, the CDR3 is TGTGCCAGCAGCTTAGGCGGGGGGCCGGAGACCCAGTACTTC. Protein sequence: CASSLGGGPETQYF.

This clone showed up just a few times. The same CDR3 arises from other DNA sequences in this sample as well. V and J are TRBV7-9 and TRBJ1-5; D is undetermined. This CDR3 has 12 amino acids. Trimming left V 1 base short and J 6 bases short, with 4 bases between. CDR1 and CDR2 from the germline V gene are SEHNR and FQNEAQ (reference sequence). In DNA form, the CDR3 reads TGTGCCAGCAGCTTAGGTGGTCAGCCCCAGCATTTT. This translates into CASSLGGQPQHF. The variable domain in full, completed from reference TRBV7-9 and TRBJ1-5, reads DTGVSQNPRHKITKRGQNVTFRCDPISEHNRLYWYRQTLGQGPEFLTYFQNEAQLEKSRLLSDRFSAERPKGSFSTLEIQRTEQGDSAMYLCASSLGGQPQHFGDGTRLSIL.

This clone was picked up a small number of times. The genes are TRBV29-1 and TRBJ1-1; D is uncertain. Germline V gives CDR1 SQVTM, CDR2 ANQGSEA. This CDR3 comprises 14 residues. Trimming left V 3 bases short and J 5 bases short, with 16 bases between. The chain's CDR3 is CSVDPRLAPTEAFF. Written as DNA, the CDR3 is TGCAGCGTTGACCCGAGACTAGCCCCAACTGAAGCTTTCTTT.

The genes are TRBV10-1 and TRBJ2-1; TRBD2 agrees at 7 bases. Per the germline V gene, CDR1 is WNHNN and CDR2 is SYGVQD (reference sequence). V shed 2 bases, J shed 9 bases, and the junction held 10 bases outside the gene matches. CDR3 length: 15 residues. This CDR3 is CASSEEGRGGGEQFF. The CDR3 DNA reads as TGCGCCAGCAGTGAGGAGGGGCGCGGGGGAGGTGAGCAGTTCTTC.

The chain carries TRBV9 and TRBJ2-3; 8 bases align to TRBD2. Per the germline V gene, CDR1 is SGDLS and CDR2 is YYNGEE. The V segment lost 0 bases and the J segment 6 bases; nucleotides outside the gene matches: 9. This CDR3 spans 16 amino acids. The CDR3: CASSVAVAGMWDTQYF. The DNA of the CDR3 is TGTGCCAGCAGCGTAGCAGTAGCGGGGATGTGGGATACGCAGTATTTT. The full variable domain, with the rest looked up from reference TRBV9 and TRBJ2-3, is DSGVTQTPKHLITATGQRVTLRCSPRSGDLSVYWYQQSLDQGLQFLIQYYNGEERAKGNILERFSAQQFPDLHSELNLSSLELGDSALYFCASSVAVAGMWDTQYFGPGTRLTVL.

The V gene is TRBV13, the J gene TRBJ2-3, with D possibly being TRBD1 (6 bases). The germline CDR1 and CDR2 sequences are PRHDT and FYEKMQ (reference sequence). The CDR3 consists of 16 residues. V lost 3 bases and J lost 0, with 13 bases in between. The CDR3 DNA reads TGTGCCAGCAGCTTGGGGCACAGGGTTAGCACAGATACGCAGTATTTT. The encoded protein is CASSLGHRVSTDTQYF.

This clone was observed a single time. In DNA form, the CDR3 reads TGTGCCAGCGGATGGGGAAGAGAAGGTCAGCCCCAGCATTTT. This sequence encodes CASGWGREGQPQHF. V gene TRBV6-5 combines with J gene TRBJ1-5; no firm D call. Germline V gene sequence: CDR1 MNHEY, CDR2 SVGAGI. The V gene lost 8 bases and the J gene lost 6 bases, with 17 bases spanning the gap. The CDR3 is made up of 14 amino acids.

The chain uses TRBV18 and TRBJ1-5, with a weak D call TRBD1 (6 bases). CDR3 size: 14 residues. Looked up from germline, CDR1 is KGHSH and CDR2 is LQKENI. Trimming cost V 3 bases and J 3 bases, with 9 bases left between them. The CDR3: CASSPRQDNQPQHF. The CDR3 bases are TGTGCCAGCTCACCGCGACAGGACAATCAGCCCCAGCATTTT.

This clone was observed a few times. The chain links TRBV5-1 to TRBJ1-2; no clear D. The length of the CDR3 is 14 residues. Trimming cost V 0 bases and J 4 bases, with 10 bases left between them. Germline CDR1 and CDR2: SGHRS and YFSETQ. The CDR3 nucleotides read TGCGCCAGCAGCTTGGAGGGCGCGGGCTATGGCTACACCTTC. Translated, it gives CASSLEGAGYGYTF.

This clone was seen a few times. The V and J genes are TRBV6-5 and TRBJ2-5; no reliable D call. In germline, CDR1 is MNHEY, CDR2 SVGAGI. Trimming took off 6 bases at V and 5 bases at J, with 10 bases between the two ends. CDR3 length: 12 amino acids. The CDR3 sequence is CASSPTGETQYF. CDR3 in DNA: TGTGCCAGCAGCCCGACCGGGGAGACCCAGTACTTC.

The table lists this clone with a few counts. The gene calls are TRBV5-1 and TRBJ1-5; 7 bases fit TRBD1. Losses at the gene ends were 4 bases for V and 4 bases for J; bases not matched to a gene: 5. CDR1 and CDR2 (germline): SGHRS, YFSETQ. This CDR3 region has 14 residues. CDR3 region: CASSLGQQNQPQHF. CDR3 in DNA: TGCGCCAGCAGCCTGGGACAGCAGAATCAGCCCCAGCATTTT. Based on the CDR3 plus reference TRBV5-1 and TRBJ1-5, the full variable domain is KAGVTQTPRYLIKTRGQQVTLSCSPISGHRSVSWYQQTPGQGLQFLFEYFSETQRNKGNFPGRFSGRQFSNSRSEMNVSTLELGDSALYLCASSLGQQNQPQHFGDGTRLSIL.

The rearrangement uses TRBV28 and TRBJ1-3; D is unresolved. CDR1 and CDR2 (germline): MDHEN, SYDVKM. The CDR3 runs to 13 residues. V gave up 2 bases and J gave up 4 bases, with 6 bases separating them. CDR3 protein: CASSLGRGNTIYF. The CDR3 region has the DNA TGTGCCAGCAGTTTAGGAAGGGGAAACACCATATATTTT.

The J gene is TRBJ2-5, the V gene TRBV18; 12 bases map to TRBD2. The germline gives CDR1 KGHSH, CDR2 LQKENI. Trimming at V came to 6 bases and at J to 3 bases, leaving 2 bases not matched to a gene. CDR3 length: 14 residues. CDR3 sequence reads: CASSRLAGEETQYF. The CDR3 DNA reads TGTGCCAGCTCCCGACTAGCGGGGGAAGAGACCCAGTACTTC.

This rearrangement joins TRBV9 to TRBJ1-6; 7 bases match TRBD1. CDR1 is SGDLS, CDR2 YYNGEE, per germline. The V gene end was trimmed by 0 bases and the J gene end by 9 bases; junction bases not matched to a gene: 6. The CDR3 spans 15 residues. For the CDR3, the DNA is TGTGCCAGCAGCGTAGTAGGGGGCGCGGGTTCACCCCTCCACTTT. Amino acid sequence: CASSVVGGAGSPLHF.